This T cell receptor (beta chain) emerged from a study of T-cell memory formation after mild COVID-19. There are a few counts of this clonotype. The antigen is undetermined. TCRdb analysed the 5' RACE reads with MiXCR anew, one entry per CDR3 protein. The data contain fewer than 600,000 distinct CDR3 sequences, less than 25% of them singletons. CDR3 size: 12 residues. Germline assignment: CDR1 SEHNR and CDR2 FQNEAQ (reference sequence). V was clipped by 6 bases and J by 4 bases, with 8 bases between them. Notes on the study in general: The study detected some responding clones in pre-infection memory, suggesting cross-reactive memory joined. Clones that contracted from day 15 to 85 had balanced CD4/CD8; later expanders were CD4+ biased. Nothing confirmed that second-wave clones peaking on day 37 were specific for SARS-CoV-2.

Specimen: PBMCs or a T cell subset sorted from them (not recorded which). The V gene is TRBV7-9, the J gene TRBJ2-3; no firm D call. The TCR originated in an adult woman who had mild COVID-19 (a few samples of this study predate the infection). Cell type and time point are not known. The CDR3: CASRRMADTQYF. Written as DNA, the CDR3 is TGTGCCAGCAGGAGGATGGCAGATACGCAGTATTTT.